This T cell receptor beta chain was identified during a study of cytomegalovirus exposure and HLA in healthy donors. Germline lookup yields CDR1 MNHEY and CDR2 SMNVEV (reference sequence). The CDR3 contains 13 residues. Trimming took 5 bases from V and 9 from J, leaving 16 bases between them. The study ran its PCR with 60 Vbeta and 13 Jbeta primers. Sequencing was performed with immunoSEQ multiplex PCR; in TCRdb, only in-frame clones are kept and a portion is missing. Of 180,000 or so clones listed, 70% to 80% were seen once; the top ten hold 3.5% to 4.5%. The receptor's source is a woman aged 55-70 years in good health and CMV-seropositive. Source material: PBMCs. The rearrangement links TRBV27 to TRBJ2-5; tentative D call: TRBD1 (5 bases). CDR3 nucleotides: TGTGCCAGCAGTGTACGTACCCAAGGGGCCCAGTACTTC. Translated, it gives CASSVRTQGAQYF.